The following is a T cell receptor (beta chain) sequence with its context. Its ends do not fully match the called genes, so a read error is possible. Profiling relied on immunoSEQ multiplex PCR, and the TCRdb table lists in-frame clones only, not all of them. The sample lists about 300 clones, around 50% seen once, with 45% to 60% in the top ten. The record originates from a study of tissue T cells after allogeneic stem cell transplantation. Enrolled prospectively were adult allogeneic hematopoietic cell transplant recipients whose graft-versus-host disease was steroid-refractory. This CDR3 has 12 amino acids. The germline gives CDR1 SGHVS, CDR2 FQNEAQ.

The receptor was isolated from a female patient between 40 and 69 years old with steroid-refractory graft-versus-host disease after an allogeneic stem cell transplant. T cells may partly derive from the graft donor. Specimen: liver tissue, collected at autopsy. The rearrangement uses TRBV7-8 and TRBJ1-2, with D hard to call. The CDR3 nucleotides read TGTGCCAGCAGCCTAGCCAGCTATGGCTACACCTTC. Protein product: CASSLASYGYTF.